These 32 T cell receptor beta chains came from one sample sequenced in a study of control samples from healthy donors and cancer patients. The repertoire was sequenced with immunoSEQ multiplex PCR; TCRdb's copy has only in-frame clones and lacks some. The sample consists of 150,000 or so clones, roughly 94% of them appearing once. The sample comprised PBMCs. The receptors stem from a man aged 55 to 70 with colorectal cancer.

The chain joins TRBV12-3 or TRBV12-4 to TRBJ2-4; D gene uncertain. The germline V and J ends were trimmed by 1 base and 9 bases, with 10 bases remaining between them. The CDR3 contains 13 residues. CDR3 residues: CASSLGRTTIQYF. The CDR3 DNA reads TGTGCCAGCAGTTTAGGACGGACCACCATTCAGTACTTC.

The chain carries TRBV6-6 and TRBJ2-5; TRBD1 aligns across 9 bases. This CDR3 is 15 amino acids long. The junction had 7 bases not matched to a gene; V was cut back by 4 bases and J by 4 bases. Per the germline V gene, CDR1 is MNHNY and CDR2 is SVGAGI (reference sequence). This CDR3 is CASSFTGGAGETQYF. CDR3 sequence (DNA): TGTGCCAGCAGTTTCACAGGGGGCGCGGGAGAGACCCAGTACTTC.

The chain employs TRBV7-9 and TRBJ2-7; perhaps TRBD1 as D (6 bases). This CDR3 comprises 14 residues. Germline lookup yields CDR1 SEHNR and CDR2 FQNEAQ (reference sequence). Trimming left V 4 bases short and J 3 bases short, with 13 bases between. DNA of the CDR3: TGTGCCAGCAGCTCGGCCAGGGGATTCTACGAGCAGTACTTC. Amino acid sequence: CASSSARGFYEQYF.

The rearrangement joins TRBV2 to TRBJ1-4; D gene uncertain. The CDR3 totals 15 residues. Trimming pared 8 bases from V and 3 bases from J, leaving 16 bases between. Germline CDR1 reads SNHLY; CDR2 reads FYNNEI. The CDR3 bases are TGTGCCAGCCGTGGGCTCGGGGTAGCTAATGAAAAACTGTTTTTT. Translating gives CASRGLGVANEKLFF. Full variable domain (remainder filled in from reference TRBV2 and TRBJ1-4): EPEVTQTPSHQVTQMGQEVILRCVPISNHLYFYWYRQILGQKVEFLVSFYNNEISEKSEIFDDQFSVERPDGSNFTLKIRSTKLEDSAMYFCASRGLGVANEKLFFGSGTQLSVL.

The chain links TRBV2 to TRBJ2-3, with D maybe TRBD1 (6 bases). The CDR3 sequence is 16 residues long. Trimming took off 0 bases at V and 4 bases at J, with 14 bases between the two ends. CDR1 is SNHLY, CDR2 FYNNEI, per germline. The chain's CDR3 is CASSEALFQGPDTQYF. DNA for the CDR3: TGTGCCAGCAGTGAAGCGCTTTTTCAGGGGCCAGATACGCAGTATTTT.

The chain combines TRBV7-2 with TRBJ2-5; D gene uncertain. V was clipped by 5 bases and J by 4 bases, with 17 bases between them. Germline CDR1 is SGHTA and CDR2 is FQGNSA. The CDR3 spans 15 residues. CDR3 sequence reads: CASSLSFLVAETQYF. The CDR3 DNA sequence: TGTGCCAGCAGCCTCTCCTTTCTAGTAGCAGAGACCCAGTACTTC.

The V gene is TRBV12-3 or TRBV12-4, the J gene TRBJ1-1; D unclear. This CDR3 region has 12 residues. V dropped 0 bases and J dropped 4 bases, with 3 bases sitting between them. The CDR3 loop reads CASSLAGTEAFF. DNA for the CDR3: TGTGCCAGCAGTTTAGCGGGCACTGAAGCTTTCTTT.

This clone has a single count. The rearrangement joins TRBV11-2 to TRBJ2-1, with 9 positions matching TRBD2. Losses at the gene ends were 5 bases for V and 2 bases for J; bases not matched to a gene: 16. The CDR3 loop spans 19 amino acids. The germline V gene has CDR1 SGHAT and CDR2 FQNNGV. The CDR3 coding sequence is TGTGCCAGCAGCCGATTCCTAGCGGGGTTATCACGGGCCTACAATGAGCAGTTCTTC. Its translation: CASSRFLAGLSRAYNEQFF.

This clone has just one count. The chain is built from TRBV4-3 and TRBJ1-5; a possible D gene is TRBD1 (5 bases). V lost 0 bases, J lost 9 bases, and 12 bases lay in between. CDR1 LGHNA and CDR2 YSLEER come from the germline V gene. CDR3 length equals 14 residues. The CDR3 nucleotides are TGCGCCAGCAGCCAAGAGTACGGCGGGGGGCCCCAGCATTTT. This codes for CASSQEYGGGPQHF.

As to this clone: Germline is not matched at one junction end, which may reflect a read error. This sample also contains other DNA sequences that code for the same CDR3. The rearrangement joins TRBV3-1 (or the pseudogene TRBV3-2) to TRBJ1-2, with a tentative D call TRBD1 (5 bases). Germline CDR1 reads LGHDT; CDR2 reads YNNKEL (reference sequence). CDR3 length equals 15 residues. CDR3 DNA: TGTGCCAGCAGTCAAGATCGGCAGGGCCTATATGGCTACACCTTC. Translated, it gives CASSQDRQGLYGYTF.

This chain connects TRBV7-2 to TRBJ2-1, with 9 positions matching TRBD2. CDR3 length: 17 amino acids. Unmatched junction bases numbered 16, after V lost 5 bases and J lost 8 bases. The germline V gene encodes CDR1 SGHTA and CDR2 FQGNSA. The CDR3 sequence: CASSPVPSSGVKDEQFF. In nucleotides, the CDR3 is TGTGCCAGCAGCCCGGTGCCTTCTAGCGGGGTTAAGGATGAGCAGTTCTTC.

The genes are TRBV5-4 and TRBJ2-1; TRBD2 matches 7 bases. The germline gives CDR1 SGHNT, CDR2 YYREEE (reference sequence). The length of the CDR3 is 15 residues. Unmatched junction bases numbered 6, after V lost 6 bases and J lost 0 bases. CDR3 bases: TGTGCCAGCACACTCGGGGGGAGCTCCTACAATGAGCAGTTCTTC. As protein: CASTLGGSSYNEQFF.

This chain joins TRBV5-5 and TRBJ1-3, with 8 positions matching TRBD1. Germline loops: CDR1 SGHKS, CDR2 YYEKEE (reference sequence). This CDR3 has 15 amino acids. V lost 1 base and J lost 0; bases outside the gene matches: 0. The CDR3: CASSLTGGSGNTIYF. CDR3 DNA: TGTGCCAGCAGCTTGACAGGGGGCTCTGGAAACACCATATATTTT. The complete variable domain, with remaining parts taken from reference TRBV5-5 and TRBJ1-3, reads DAGVTQSPTHLIKTRGQQVTLRCSPISGHKSVSWYQQVLGQGPQFIFQYYEKEERGRGNFPDRFSARQFPNYSSELNVNALLLGDSALYLCASSLTGGSGNTIYFGEGSWLTVV.

This chain joins TRBV19 and TRBJ1-3, with D unresolved. Per germline, CDR1 LNHDA and CDR2 SQIVND (reference sequence). The V gene lost 2 bases and the J gene lost 0 bases, with 11 bases spanning the gap. This CDR3 has 16 amino acids. CDR3: CASSIRVRPSGNTIYF. The CDR3 nucleotides are TGTGCCAGTAGTATAAGAGTTCGGCCCTCTGGAAACACCATATATTTT.

The gene calls are TRBV18 and TRBJ1-2, with a weak D call TRBD1 (6 bases). The germline V gene encodes CDR1 KGHSH and CDR2 LQKENI. The germline V and J ends were trimmed by 0 bases and 2 bases, with 13 bases remaining between them. This CDR3 region has 16 residues. The CDR3 DNA sequence: TGTGCCAGCTCACCACCTACCAGGGGATCGAACTATGGCTACACCTTC. It yields the protein CASSPPTRGSNYGYTF.

The chain couples TRBV7-2 to TRBJ2-5; D gene ambiguous. The germline V gene encodes CDR1 SGHTA and CDR2 FQGNSA. There are 16 residues in the CDR3. V dropped 2 bases and J dropped 1 base, with 14 bases sitting between them. CDR3 region: CASSLSRSRAQETQYF. CDR3 bases: TGTGCCAGCAGCTTATCCCGGTCTCGGGCCCAAGAGACCCAGTACTTC.

This chain joins TRBV6-6 and TRBJ2-5; no clear D gene. V lost 4 bases and J 1 base, leaving 1 base between the germline ends. This CDR3 has 11 residues. Germline V lookup: CDR1 MNHNY, CDR2 SVGAGI (reference sequence). The DNA of the CDR3 is TGTGCCAGCAGTTCCCAAGAGACCCAGTACTTC. It is translated as CASSSQETQYF.

For this clone: Other DNA sequences within the sample encode an identical CDR3. J is TRBJ1-2 and V is TRBV3-1 (or the pseudogene TRBV3-2); no firm D call. The ends were cut back, 1 base at V and 4 bases at J, with 1 base in the middle. The CDR3 sequence is 11 residues long. Germline CDR1 reads LGHDT; CDR2 reads YNNKEL (reference sequence). CDR3 protein: CASSQGYGYTF. CDR3 sequence (DNA): TGTGCCAGCAGCCAAGGCTATGGCTACACCTTC.

The J gene is TRBJ2-3, the V gene TRBV7-2; D gene ambiguous. This CDR3 has 11 amino acids. V dropped 3 bases and J dropped 7 bases, with 5 bases sitting between them. In germline, CDR1 is SGHTA, CDR2 FQGNSA. CDR3 in DNA: TGTGCCAGCAGCTTTGCATATACGCAGTATTTT. Translated: CASSFAYTQYF.

The genes are TRBV19 and TRBJ1-5; 8 positions match TRBD1. This CDR3 spans 17 amino acids. The J segment lost 5 bases and the V segment lost 6 bases, leaving 15 bases of the junction unmatched. Germline-derived CDR1 and CDR2 are LNHDA and SQIVND (reference sequence). CDR3 nucleotide sequence: TGTGCCAGTAGGCGTTCCTACCGGGACAGGCCCGATCAGCCCCAGCATTTT. Translated: CASRRSYRDRPDQPQHF.

On this clone: Germline is not matched at one junction end, which may reflect a read error. The chain carries TRBV5-1 and TRBJ2-5; 7 positions match TRBD1. Germline V gene data show CDR1 as SGHRS and CDR2 as YFSETQ. The CDR3 length is 14 residues. This CDR3 is CASSLDRRQETQYF. The DNA for the CDR3 is TGCGCCAGCAGTTTGGACAGGCGCCAAGAGACCCAGTACTTC.

V gene TRBV7-7 combines with J gene TRBJ2-1, with D possibly being TRBD1 or TRBD2 (5 bases each). The CDR3 extends over 13 amino acids. Germline CDR1 SSHAT, CDR2 FNYEAQ (reference sequence). With 4 bases removed from V and 6 bases from J, the gap between germline ends came to 10 bases. CDR3 amino acids: CASSSGTRNEQFF. The CDR3 DNA reads TGTGCCAGCAGCTCTGGGACCCGCAATGAGCAGTTCTTC.

This chain links TRBV18 with TRBJ1-5, with a tentative D call TRBD1 (6 bases). The V gene lost 5 bases and the J gene lost 5 bases, with 13 bases spanning the gap. The CDR3 covers 14 residues. Per the germline V gene, CDR1 is KGHSH and CDR2 is LQKENI. The CDR3 DNA follows: TGTGCCAGCTCATTTACAGGGAAGGATCAGCCCCAGCATTTT. Protein: CASSFTGKDQPQHF.

V and J are TRBV2 and TRBJ1-4; 8 bases map to TRBD1. The CDR3 is made up of 14 amino acids. J gave up 8 bases and V 4 bases, and 6 bases lay outside the gene matches. Germline assignment: CDR1 SNHLY and CDR2 FYNNEI. CDR3 amino acids: CASSVTGAREKLFF. Here the CDR3 DNA reads TGTGCCAGCAGTGTGACAGGGGCGAGGGAAAAACTGTTTTTT.

The chain links TRBV3-1 (or the pseudogene TRBV3-2) to TRBJ1-5; D gene unclear. The CDR3 contains 16 residues. Germline assignment: CDR1 LGHDT and CDR2 YNNKEL (reference sequence). V was pared by 0 bases and J by 6 bases, with 15 bases between. As DNA, the CDR3 is TGTGCCAGCAGCCAAGATGGCCCTTGGGCGTCTCAGCCCCAGCATTTT. Translated, it gives CASSQDGPWASQPQHF.

This clone occurred a few times. The rearrangement joins TRBV7-2 to TRBJ1-5, with D hard to call. This CDR3 comprises 15 residues. The V end lost 1 base, the J end lost 0 bases, and 7 bases lay between the germline ends. CDR1 is SGHTA and CDR2 is FQGNSA in the germline V gene. CDR3 in DNA: TGTGCCAGCAGCTTAGACAAGTTTAGCAATCAGCCCCAGCATTTT. This encodes CASSLDKFSNQPQHF.

A few counts support this clone. The V gene is TRBV27, the J gene TRBJ1-2, with 7 bases identical to TRBD1. The CDR3 consists of 14 residues. Germline lookup yields CDR1 MNHEY and CDR2 SMNVEV (reference sequence). With V trimmed by 2 bases and J by 4 bases, 4 bases remained unmatched. CDR3 nucleotide sequence: TGTGCCAGCAGTTTAAGACAGGGCGTCTATGGCTACACCTTC. Its translation: CASSLRQGVYGYTF.

The chain joins TRBV2 to TRBJ2-5; D possibly corresponds to TRBD1 (5 bases). CDR3 length: 15 amino acids. Trimming cost V 4 bases and J 5 bases, with 17 bases left between them. The germline gives CDR1 SNHLY, CDR2 FYNNEI. This CDR3 is CASSVAQGSGETQYF. In nucleotides, the CDR3 is TGTGCCAGCAGTGTTGCCCAGGGATCCGGGGAGACCCAGTACTTC.

The rearrangement joins TRBV28 to TRBJ1-4; D gene unclear. Germline-derived CDR1 and CDR2 are MDHEN and SYDVKM. Trimming took 6 bases from V and 0 from J, leaving 8 bases between them. The CDR3 extends over 14 amino acids. This CDR3 is CASREGTTNEKLFF. CDR3 coding DNA: TGTGCCAGCAGGGAGGGAACAACTAATGAAAAACTGTTTTTT.

The rearrangement joins TRBV13 to TRBJ1-2, with 9 bases that match TRBD1. CDR3 size: 14 residues. V shed 5 bases, J shed 4 bases, and the junction held 5 bases outside the gene matches. The germline CDR1 and CDR2 sequences are PRHDT and FYEKMQ (reference sequence). This CDR3 reads CASSADRGIYGYTF. The CDR3 coding sequence is TGTGCCAGCAGCGCGGACAGGGGTATCTATGGCTACACCTTC.

The chain recombines TRBV27 with TRBJ2-5, with D hard to call. The ends were cut back, 6 bases at V and 5 bases at J, with 22 bases in the middle. The CDR3 contains 16 residues. Germline CDR1 MNHEY, CDR2 SMNVEV (reference sequence). CDR3 loop: CASRSSSPIPQETQYF. CDR3 nucleotide sequence: TGTGCCAGCAGATCGTCCAGCCCCATCCCCCAGGAGACCCAGTACTTC.

V is TRBV9 and J is TRBJ2-7, with D possibly being TRBD1 or TRBD2 (5 bases each). Per germline, CDR1 SGDLS and CDR2 YYNGEE. Trimming took 0 bases from V and 1 from J, leaving 11 bases between them. The length of the CDR3 is 15 residues. The CDR3 DNA sequence: TGTGCCAGCAGCGTAGGAGGGGAAAGTTCCTACGAGCAGTACTTC. It specifies CASSVGGESSYEQYF.